This TCR beta chain was profiled in a study of cytomegalovirus exposure and HLA in healthy donors. Across the whole study: The use of the same platform for the roughly 130 validation repertoires and the 550 to 850 first-cohort repertoires was reported by a later analysis. Findings of the study overall: Cytomegalovirus association was assigned to 150 to 200 TCR beta chains.

Separation from the 666-subject first cohort characterized the approximately 120-subject validation cohort, to which the donors belonged. Sequencing was performed with immunoSEQ multiplex PCR; in TCRdb, only in-frame clones are kept and a portion is missing. The sample has over 85,000 clones, roughly 90% seen once. The germline V gene encodes CDR1 GTSNPN and CDR2 SVGIG (reference sequence). The CDR3 contains 16 residues. V shed 4 bases and J shed 0 bases, with 13 bases lying between them. About this clone: Antigen: not known.

The material sequenced was PBMCs. The genes are TRBV30 and TRBJ1-6; D is possibly TRBD1 (5 bases). The TCR originated in a woman between 18 and 29 years old in good health and CMV-seronegative. CDR3 sequence (DNA): TGTGCCTGGATCCGGGGGACGAGCTCCTATAATTCACCCCTCCACTTT. Encoded protein: CAWIRGTSSYNSPLHF.